This T cell receptor (beta chain) came from a study of T cells in Graves' hyperthyroidism and ophthalmopathy (dated 2019 in TCRdb). Study-wide context: Peripheral blood samples were taken at initial diagnosis, before any treatment was given. TCR V-J signatures able to tell the groups apart were searched for in a discovery cohort of 90 to 100 patients, of whom over 40 had Graves' ophthalmopathy and about 60 had stable Graves' hyperthyroidism. An independent validation cohort of about 19 hyperthyroidism patients and roughly 16 patients who later progressed to ophthalmopathy tested prospective prediction of ophthalmopathy. The approximately 100 discovery patients were randomly divided into training and test sets at a 7:3 ratio. In addition, the study compared T-cell repertoires in thyroid tissue and in blood from roughly 6 Graves' hyperthyroidism patients. After sampling, hyperthyroidism patients received methimazole starting at 30 mg daily, and ophthalmopathy patients received high-dose intravenous methylprednisolone. According to the paper, TCR Vbeta CDR3 sequencing was carried out on some 130 peripheral blood samples, which came from over 40 ophthalmopathy, 75 or so hyperthyroidism and some 17 progressor patients.

In regard to this clonotype: It has no known antigen specificity. One base away there is no much larger clone; base qualities are not given.

Overall study results and their limits: Most expanded thyroid clonotypes (frequency above 0.001) were also detected in blood, a finding suggesting that blood repertoires may reflect thyroid immune responses. Sample size was not statistically predetermined, and blinding of investigators to group allocation was not performed. A model built on a 13 V-J signature distinguished ophthalmopathy from stable hyperthyroidism, reaching roughly 88% sensitivity and under 84% specificity in cross-validation and 80%/75% in testing. During validation, the model predicted progression to ophthalmopathy a median of roughly 7.1 months ahead of onset, with almost 71% sensitivity and 72% to 85% specificity.

According to the germline V gene, CDR1 reads SGHTA and CDR2 reads FQGNSA. The V end gives up 1 base and the J end 5 bases, leaving 7 bases in the junction not matched to a gene. The CDR3 goes from the cysteine to the phenylalanine over 16 residues. Only the CDR3 DNA is retained, 48 bases long and in frame from the first base. Ophthalmopathy patients had moderately to severely active disease, Clinical Activity Score of at least 3, NOSPECS grade of at least 4, and duration under 3 months. The study excluded patients with uncontrolled infections, other autoimmune diseases, pregnancy or lactation. Diagnoses were established on the basis of clinical symptoms, serum thyroxine and TRAb, thyroid ultrasound, and orbital computed tomography. PBMCs were isolated from approximately 10 ml of fresh peripheral blood by Ficoll-Paque density gradient centrifugation. Total RNA was extracted with Trizol reagent, and quality was checked on an Agilent 2100 Bioanalyzer.

The TCR beta CDR3 regions were amplified from RNA transcripts. The TCR CDR3 was subjected to a first round of RT-PCR using the HTBI primer set and the Qiagen OneStep RT-PCR kit. A second multiplex PCR round built the libraries, followed by size selection and purification. Paired-end sequencing of the libraries was performed with 100 bp reads on an Illumina HiSeq2000. From the authors' description of their analysis: SOAPnuke was used to process the raw data, removing reads that contained adapters or uncalled bases, had a mean Phred below 15, or lacked an exact match to the constant primer or identifier. COPE v1.2.5 was used to merge the high-quality paired reads, and each unique nucleotide sequence was defined as a clonotype. MiTCR v1.1 was used to align the clonotypes against IMGT TRBV, TRBD and TRBJ reference segments. Analysis was restricted to V-J combinations with a frequency above 0.0001, which covered roughly 99% of repertoires. A TCS score was defined as the ratio of F50 (clonal expansion) to E x V (chaos), with BLOSUM62-based TCRdist applied between CDR3 peptides within each V-J. Welch's t-statistics and random forest reduced just over 500 V-J features to around 14, which were used in a naive Bayes classifier (R e1071). Through fastp at Q25 and MiXCR, TCRdb rebuilt clones from the public reads, retaining in-frame beta chains. A single entry per CDR3 protein holds the most common genes and DNA from its merged rows. The V and J calls were not made by the authors but by TCRdb's processing. Recorded for this sample are about 52,000 distinct CDR3 sequences; around 48% of them occurred a single time. The top ten hold over 8% of the sample.

What was sequenced was blood. Recombination linked TRBV7-2 to TRBJ2-5; the central 10 bases match TRBD2. This sequence originates from a woman aged 45-65 years with Graves' ophthalmopathy. The DNA reads as follows: TGTGCCAGCAGCTTAGATGCTAGCGGGGGCGCGGAGACCCAGTACTTC. It translates to CASSLDASGGAETQYF.